One T cell receptor (beta chain) is described in this entry. This sample was included in a study of blood T cell repertoires in COVID-19. TCRdb's table, derived via immunoSEQ multiplex PCR, lists solely in-frame clones and lacks some. The repertoire consists of about 430,000 clones, with about 88% occurring once and the leading ten covering about 1.4%. V lost 0 bases, J lost 6 bases, and 8 bases lay in between. In germline, CDR1 is LGHNA, CDR2 YNFKEQ. This CDR3 region has 13 residues. Cohort allocation depended upon clinical history that participants reported. Participants in the exposed group had met a COVID-19 case in the 2 weeks before joining the study.

Material: PBMCs or T cells enriched from blood (not recorded which). This TCR came from a woman under 30 who had been exposed to COVID-19. The chain joins TRBV4-2 to TRBJ1-1, with D uncertain. The CDR3 here is CASSQERVAEAFF. CDR3 nucleotides: TGTGCCAGCAGCCAAGAACGGGTGGCTGAAGCTTTCTTT.